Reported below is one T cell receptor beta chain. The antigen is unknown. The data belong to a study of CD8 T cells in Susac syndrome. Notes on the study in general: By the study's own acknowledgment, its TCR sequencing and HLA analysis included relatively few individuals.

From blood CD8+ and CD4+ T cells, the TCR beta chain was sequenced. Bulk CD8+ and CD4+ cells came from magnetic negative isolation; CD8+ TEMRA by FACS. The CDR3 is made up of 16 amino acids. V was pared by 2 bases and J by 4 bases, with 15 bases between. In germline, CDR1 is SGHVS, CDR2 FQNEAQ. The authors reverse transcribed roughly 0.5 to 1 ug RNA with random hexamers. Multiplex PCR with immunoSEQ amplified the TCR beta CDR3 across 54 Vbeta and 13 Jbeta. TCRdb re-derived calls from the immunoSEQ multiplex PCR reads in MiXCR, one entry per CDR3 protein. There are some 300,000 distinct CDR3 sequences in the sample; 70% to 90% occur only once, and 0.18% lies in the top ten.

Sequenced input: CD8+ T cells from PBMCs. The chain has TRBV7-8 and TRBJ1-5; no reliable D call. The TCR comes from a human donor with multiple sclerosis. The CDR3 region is CASSLNPSGDNQPQHF. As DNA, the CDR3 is TGTGCCAGCAGCTTAAACCCTAGCGGAGATAATCAGCCCCAGCATTTT.